The rows below give T cell receptor beta chains drawn from one sample of a study of tumor-infiltrating lymphocytes in oesophageal squamous cell carcinoma. TCRdb re-analysed the PCR reads in MiXCR, keeping a single row per CDR3 protein. The sample lists tens of thousands of distinct CDR3 sequences; roughly 40% were seen once. Sequencing was done on a sample of esophageal tumor tissue. These receptors were obtained from a male donor with esophageal squamous cell carcinoma. CDR3s include the opening cysteine and the closing phenylalanine or tryptophan. D genes are given only for firm matches. Part of the rows lack a size; the others show once, few, many or a class for expanded clones.

d_call clone_size j_call v_call cdr3_aa cdr3_nt
TRBD1 . TRBJ1-1 TRBV2 CATGTADTEAFF TGTGCCACCGGGACAGCAGACACTGAAGCTTTCTTT
. many TRBJ2-7 TRBV5-1 CASSSAGAPGHEQYF TGCGCCAGCAGCTCCGCAGGGGCCCCCGGACACGAGCAGTACTTC
TRBD1 . TRBJ2-1 TRBV2 CATRGDRVMVAGELYF TGTGCCACCAGGGGGGACAGGGTGATGGTGGCCGGGGAGCTGTATTTT
. . TRBJ2-3 TRBV6-1 CASSFTFF TGTGCCAGCTCATTCACGTTCTTC
TRBD1 . TRBJ1-1 TRBV28 CASRWGQGAEAFF TGTGCCAGCAGATGGGGACAGGGGGCTGAAGCTTTCTTT
TRBD1 . TRBJ2-1 TRBV7-2 CASSLTGETSYNEQFF TGTGCCAGCAGCTTAACAGGGGAGACCTCCTACAATGAGCAGTTCTTC
. many TRBJ2-2 TRBV6-6 CASSYSNLASYTGELFF TGTGCCAGCAGTTACTCGAACCTAGCCAGCTACACCGGGGAGCTGTTTTTT
. many TRBJ2-5 TRBV11-1 CASSDRSIQETQYF TGTGCCAGCAGCGACCGTTCTATCCAAGAGACCCAGTACTTC
. many TRBJ2-7 TRBV5-8 CASSYLWFGKGEQYF TGTGCCAGCAGCTACCTTTGGTTCGGGAAAGGCGAGCAGTACTTC
. many TRBJ2-4 TRBV27 CASSLYGTLNIQYF TGTGCCAGCAGTTTATACGGGACACTTAACATTCAGTACTTC
TRBD1 . TRBJ1-1 TRBV20-1 CSARQGTEAFF TGCAGTGCAAGACAGGGGACTGAAGCTTTCTTT
TRBD2 . TRBJ2-5 TRBV9 CASSDRTSGRREEQYF TGTGCCAGCAGCGACCGGACTAGCGGGAGACGGGAGGAGCAGTACTTC
TRBD1 medium-sized TRBJ2-1 TRBV12-3/TRBV12-4 CASSPGQDYNEQFF TGTGCCAGCAGTCCGGGACAGGACTACAATGAGCAGTTCTTC
. medium-sized TRBJ1-2 TRBV7-6 CASSFSGDGYTF TGTGCCAGCAGCTTCAGCGGGGATGGCTACACCTTC
. . TRBJ2-3 TRBV28 CASSLQDGVSHTQYF TGTGCCAGCAGTTTACAGGACGGGGTCTCACATACGCAGTATTTT
TRBD2 . TRBJ2-7 TRBV12-3/TRBV12-4 CASSSHGTSGSYEQYF TGTGCCAGCAGTTCCCACGGGACTAGCGGGAGCTACGAGCAGTACTTC
. . TRBJ2-3 TRBV28 CASNQTRRGLSDTQYF TGTGCCAGCAACCAAACACGGCGGGGCCTGTCGGATACGCAGTATTTT
TRBD1 . TRBJ2-1 TRBV6-1 CASTPGTANNEQFF TGTGCCAGCACCCCCGGGACAGCGAACAATGAGCAGTTCTTC
. many TRBJ2-7 TRBV28 CASSWKGQIYEQYF TGTGCCAGCAGTTGGAAAGGACAGATCTACGAGCAGTACTTC
. medium-sized TRBJ2-5 TRBV6-1 CASSEGFWQETQYF TGTGCCAGCAGTGAGGGATTTTGGCAAGAGACCCAGTACTTC
TRBD1 many TRBJ2-2 TRBV19 CASSDHGQGATGELFF TGTGCCAGTAGTGACCACGGACAGGGGGCGACCGGGGAGCTGTTTTTT
. . TRBJ1-2 TRBV27 CASSTTSGEHYGYTF TGTGCCAGCAGTACCACCTCGGGTGAGCACTATGGCTACACCTTC
. . TRBJ2-7 TRBV19 CASSALMGEQYF TGTGCCTCCTCGGCCCTCATGGGGGAGCAGTACTTC
TRBD1 few TRBJ2-5 TRBV28 CASSSGQLKETQYF TGTGCCAGCAGTTCGGGACAGTTGAAAGAGACCCAGTACTTC
TRBD1 many TRBJ2-4 TRBV5-1 CASSRGQGNIQYF TGCGCCAGCAGCCGAGGACAGGGGAACATTCAGTACTTC
. many TRBJ1-2 TRBV6-1 CASSLSEGGDGYTF TGTGCCAGCAGTCTAAGTGAGGGCGGGGATGGCTACACCTTC
TRBD2 large TRBJ2-1 TRBV7-2 CASSDRTSGTRNEQFF TGTGCCAGCAGCGACCGGACTAGCGGGACAAGGAATGAGCAGTTCTTC
. . TRBJ2-1 TRBV7-3 CASSSLAPPTVRSYNEQFF TGTGCCAGCAGCTCCTTGGCACCTCCGACAGTCCGCTCCTACAATGAGCAGTTCTTC
. many TRBJ2-6 TRBV19 CASSVSRVF TGTGCCAGTAGTGTCTCCAGGGTTTTC
. many TRBJ1-1 TRBV5-6 CASSPNTGRLAGEAFF TGTGCCAGCAGCCCAAATACGGGGCGCCTGGCCGGTGAAGCTTTCTTT
. once TRBJ2-5 TRBV7-6 CASSHGFAETQYF TGTGCTAGCAGCCATGGCTTTGCGGAGACCCAGTACTTC
. many TRBJ2-7 TRBV28 CASSPPTGTYEQYF TGTGCCAGCAGTCCGCCGACAGGCACCTACGAGCAGTACTTC
TRBD1 few TRBJ2-1 TRBV5-1 CASSLVGTGDEQFF TGCGCCAGCAGCTTGGTGGGGACAGGGGACGAGCAGTTCTTC
. many TRBJ1-4 TRBV7-2 CASSTRDGHEKLFF TGTGCCAGCAGTACTCGGGACGGCCATGAAAAACTGTTTTTT
. . TRBJ2-5 TRBV7-3 CASSLRGSTMETQYF TGTGCCAGCAGCTTAAGAGGTAGCACGATGGAGACCCAGTACTTC
TRBD2 many TRBJ2-1 TRBV7-2 CASSLPRVVGGNEQFF TGTGCCAGCAGCTTACCGCGAGTGGTGGGGGGGAATGAGCAGTTCTTC
TRBD1 many TRBJ1-1 TRBV11-2 CASSLASPGGTEAFF TGTGCCAGCAGCTTAGCCAGTCCAGGGGGTACTGAAGCTTTCTTT
. many TRBJ1-1 TRBV28 CASSPRGQVEAFF TGTGCCAGCAGCCCCCGCGGGCAGGTCGAAGCTTTCTTT
. . TRBJ1-1 TRBV15 CATSRETAGGTEAFF TGTGCCACCAGCAGAGAAACGGCCGGAGGCACTGAAGCTTTCTTT
. . TRBJ2-3 TRBV2 CASSDLIPSTDTQYF TGTGCCAGCAGTGATCTTATCCCTAGCACAGATACGCAGTATTTT
TRBD1 . TRBJ1-2 TRBV6-1 CASKGTGGYGYTF TGTGCCAGCAAAGGGACAGGGGGCTATGGCTACACCTTC
TRBD2 . TRBJ2-3 TRBV7-9 CASSLAAGSTDTQYF TGTGCCAGCAGCTTAGCAGCGGGGAGCACAGATACGCAGTATTTT
TRBD2 . TRBJ2-1 TRBV7-6 CASSLDGSGSNEQFF TGTGCCAGCAGCTTAGATGGTAGCGGGAGTAATGAGCAGTTCTTC
. . TRBJ2-1 TRBV7-2 CASSLDANPYNEQFF TGTGCCAGCAGCTTAGATGCGAACCCCTACAATGAGCAGTTCTTC
. few TRBJ1-5 TRBV27 CASSLLQGSQPQHF TGTGCCAGCAGTTTATTACAGGGCTCTCAGCCCCAGCATTTT
. many TRBJ1-5 TRBV6-1 CASNTEANQPQHF TGTGCCAGTAACACGGAAGCCAATCAGCCCCAGCATTTT
TRBD2 few TRBJ2-5 TRBV6-2/TRBV6-3 CASRSGTSGIQETQYF TGTGCCAGCAGGTCCGGGACTAGCGGGATCCAAGAGACCCAGTACTTC